This entry concerns a single T cell receptor beta chain. Its antigen is not known. Data came from immunoSEQ multiplex PCR; TCRdb stores just in-frame clones and leaves some out. The data show over 1.4 million clones, more than 95% seen once. The sample originates from a study of shared clonotypes between healthy human individuals. Germline CDR1 reads SGHAT; CDR2 reads FQNNGV. Trimming took 6 bases from V and 2 from J, leaving 14 bases between them. The CDR3 loop spans 14 amino acids. Participating donors were healthy, HIV-negative adults free of recent acute infections or vaccinations. Findings and caveats of the study: Naive subsets, compared against memory subsets, generally had larger estimated richness values. Read depth was anticipated to influence clonotype sharing among donors.

The chain links TRBV11-2 to TRBJ2-7; possible D gene TRBD2, 7 bases. Sequencing was carried out using naive CD4+ T cells sorted from blood. Regarding subset: CD45RA+ positively selected. This receptor was obtained from a man under 40 in good health. Here the CDR3 DNA reads TGTGCCAGCAGATTGGGGGGGGCGGCCTACGAGCAGTACTTC. It codes for CASRLGGAAYEQYF.